A selection of T cell receptor beta chains follows, all from one sample in a study of shared clonotypes between healthy human individuals. The protocol was immunoSEQ multiplex PCR, while the TCRdb copy is restricted to in-frame clones and leaves out a portion. The table lists some 2,100,000 clones, 85% to 95% of them singletons, with more than 1.5% in the top ten. Sequenced sample: naive CD8+ T cells from PBMCs. These receptors all stem from a man aged 18-30 years in good health. Some clones in this sample may be carry-over from other donors' samples. CDR3s include the opening cysteine and the closing phenylalanine or tryptophan. Fields, in order: clone size, V gene, J gene, D gene, CDR3 protein, CDR3 DNA. D genes are given only for firm matches. For some rows the clone size is stated as once, few or many, or as a class when expanded; others skip it.

clone size: -
V gene: TRBV6-5
J gene: TRBJ1-5
D gene: -
CDR3 protein: CASSFQGQPQHF
CDR3 DNA: TGTGCCAGCAGTTTCCAAGGGCAGCCCCAGCATTTT

clone size: -
V gene: TRBV7-8
J gene: TRBJ2-2
D gene: TRBD2
CDR3 protein: CASSSRLAGAVGGGELFF
CDR3 DNA: TGTGCCAGCAGCTCGAGACTAGCGGGAGCCGTGGGCGGCGGGGAGCTGTTTTTT

clone size: -
V gene: TRBV19
J gene: TRBJ2-1
D gene: -
CDR3 protein: CASSIGHSYNEQFF
CDR3 DNA: TGTGCCAGTAGTATTGGCCACTCCTACAATGAGCAGTTCTTC

clone size: -
V gene: TRBV7-9
J gene: TRBJ2-7
D gene: -
CDR3 protein: CASSQPGGIYEQYF
CDR3 DNA: TGTGCCAGCAGCCAGCCAGGCGGGATCTACGAGCAGTACTTC

clone size: -
V gene: TRBV9
J gene: TRBJ1-1
D gene: -
CDR3 protein: CASSVEVVPNTEAFF
CDR3 DNA: TGTGCCAGCAGCGTAGAGGTGGTCCCGAACACTGAAGCTTTCTTT

clone size: once
V gene: TRBV5-6
J gene: TRBJ2-1
D gene: TRBD2
CDR3 protein: CASSLSLATDSYNEQFF
CDR3 DNA: TGTGCCAGCAGCCTCTCACTAGCGACCGATTCCTACAATGAGCAGTTCTTC

clone size: -
V gene: TRBV18
J gene: TRBJ2-3
D gene: TRBD2
CDR3 protein: CASSPWLAGVGTDTQYF
CDR3 DNA: TGTGCCAGCTCACCTTGGCTAGCGGGAGTTGGCACAGATACGCAGTATTTT

clone size: -
V gene: TRBV6-1
J gene: TRBJ2-7
D gene: TRBD1
CDR3 protein: CASSKQGAYAYEQYF
CDR3 DNA: TGTGCCAGCAGTAAACAGGGGGCCTATGCCTACGAGCAGTACTTC

clone size: -
V gene: TRBV9
J gene: TRBJ1-2
D gene: -
CDR3 protein: CASSEYYGGSLYGYTF
CDR3 DNA: TGTGCCAGCAGCGAATACTACGGGGGATCGTTATATGGCTACACCTTC

clone size: -
V gene: TRBV5-1
J gene: TRBJ2-1
D gene: TRBD2
CDR3 protein: CASSLEAGGPFYNEQFF
CDR3 DNA: TGCGCCAGCAGCTTGGAGGCGGGAGGGCCCTTTTACAATGAGCAGTTCTTC

clone size: -
V gene: TRBV19
J gene: TRBJ2-7
D gene: TRBD2
CDR3 protein: CASSPSGRPYEQYF
CDR3 DNA: TGTGCCAGTAGTCCTAGCGGGAGGCCCTACGAGCAGTACTTC

clone size: few
V gene: TRBV10-1
J gene: TRBJ2-1
D gene: -
CDR3 protein: CASSNRLYNEQFF
CDR3 DNA: TGCGCCAGCAGTAACCGGTTATACAATGAGCAGTTCTTC

clone size: -
V gene: TRBV6-6
J gene: TRBJ2-2
D gene: -
CDR3 protein: CASRAGELFF
CDR3 DNA: TGTGCCTCGAGGGCCGGGGAGCTGTTTTTT

clone size: -
V gene: TRBV13
J gene: TRBJ2-7
D gene: TRBD1
CDR3 protein: CASSLGQAPYEQYF
CDR3 DNA: TGTGCCAGCAGCTTGGGACAGGCCCCCTACGAGCAGTACTTC

clone size: -
V gene: TRBV13
J gene: TRBJ2-1
D gene: -
CDR3 protein: CASSYGGVSYNEQFF
CDR3 DNA: TGTGCCAGCAGCTATGGTGGCGTCTCCTACAATGAGCAGTTCTTC

clone size: -
V gene: TRBV18
J gene: TRBJ2-1
D gene: -
CDR3 protein: CASSPIGYNEQFF
CDR3 DNA: TGTGCCAGCTCACCTATCGGGTACAATGAGCAGTTCTTC

clone size: -
V gene: TRBV4-1
J gene: TRBJ2-7
D gene: -
CDR3 protein: CASSPGPGFSYEQYF
CDR3 DNA: TGCGCCAGCAGCCCTGGCCCGGGTTTCTCCTACGAGCAGTACTTC

clone size: -
V gene: TRBV27
J gene: TRBJ2-3
D gene: TRBD2
CDR3 protein: CASSFLAGVTDTQYF
CDR3 DNA: TGTGCCAGCAGTTTCCTAGCGGGAGTCACAGATACGCAGTATTTT

clone size: -
V gene: TRBV7-9
J gene: TRBJ2-1
D gene: TRBD2
CDR3 protein: CASSLVGLAGDNEQFF
CDR3 DNA: TGTGCCAGCAGCTTAGTCGGGCTAGCGGGGGACAATGAGCAGTTCTTC

clone size: -
V gene: TRBV7-8
J gene: TRBJ2-3
D gene: TRBD2
CDR3 protein: CASSLGLAGGPGDTQYF
CDR3 DNA: TGTGCCAGCAGCTTAGGGCTAGCGGGAGGGCCGGGAGATACGCAGTATTTT

clone size: -
V gene: TRBV7-9
J gene: TRBJ1-1
D gene: TRBD1
CDR3 protein: CASSPLGTANTEAFF
CDR3 DNA: TGTGCCAGCAGCCCCCTCGGGACAGCTAACACTGAAGCTTTCTTT

clone size: -
V gene: TRBV13
J gene: TRBJ2-4
D gene: -
CDR3 protein: CASSFRGAKNIQYF
CDR3 DNA: TGTGCCAGCAGCTTCAGAGGGGCCAAAAACATTCAGTACTTC

clone size: -
V gene: TRBV19
J gene: TRBJ1-3
D gene: TRBD1
CDR3 protein: CASSKMDRPPRNTIYF
CDR3 DNA: TGTGCCAGTAGTAAAATGGACAGGCCGCCCCGAAACACCATATATTTT

clone size: -
V gene: TRBV28
J gene: TRBJ1-1
D gene: -
CDR3 protein: CASSHRVFGSNTEAFF
CDR3 DNA: TGTGCCAGCAGTCACCGGGTCTTTGGTTCGAACACTGAAGCTTTCTTT

clone size: -
V gene: TRBV19
J gene: TRBJ2-7
D gene: TRBD1
CDR3 protein: CASNPQGADEQYF
CDR3 DNA: TGTGCCAGTAACCCACAGGGGGCTGACGAGCAGTACTTC

clone size: few
V gene: TRBV6-1
J gene: TRBJ1-5
D gene: -
CDR3 protein: CASSEMTVNQPQHF
CDR3 DNA: TGTGCCAGCAGTGAAATGACAGTCAATCAGCCCCAGCATTTT

clone size: -
V gene: TRBV5-6
J gene: TRBJ1-2
D gene: -
CDR3 protein: CASSLDAGAEGYTF
CDR3 DNA: TGTGCCAGCAGCTTGGATGCGGGGGCTGAGGGCTACACCTTC

clone size: -
V gene: TRBV30
J gene: TRBJ2-7
D gene: -
CDR3 protein: CAYSPGGYEQYF
CDR3 DNA: TGTGCCTATAGTCCAGGAGGCTACGAGCAGTACTTC

clone size: -
V gene: TRBV27
J gene: TRBJ2-1
D gene: -
CDR3 protein: CASSPTAPSNLPYNEQFF
CDR3 DNA: TGTGCCAGCAGCCCAACGGCCCCTAGCAACCTACCCTACAATGAGCAGTTCTTC

clone size: -
V gene: TRBV5-6
J gene: TRBJ2-1
D gene: -
CDR3 protein: CASSSLTGTNEQFF
CDR3 DNA: TGTGCCAGCAGCTCGCTAACAGGTACCAATGAGCAGTTCTTC

clone size: -
V gene: TRBV7-9
J gene: TRBJ2-1
D gene: TRBD2
CDR3 protein: CASSGTSGRFGYNEQFF
CDR3 DNA: TGTGCCAGCAGTGGGACTAGCGGGAGGTTTGGATACAATGAGCAGTTCTTC

clone size: -
V gene: TRBV9
J gene: TRBJ2-5
D gene: TRBD1
CDR3 protein: CASSEPLDEDRGVYRETQYF
CDR3 DNA: TGTGCCAGCAGCGAGCCCTTGGACGAGGACAGGGGAGTATATCGAGAGACCCAGTACTTC

clone size: -
V gene: TRBV9
J gene: TRBJ2-1
D gene: -
CDR3 protein: CASSVGASVVNEQFF
CDR3 DNA: TGTGCCAGCAGCGTAGGGGCTAGCGTCGTCAATGAGCAGTTCTTC

clone size: -
V gene: TRBV7-9
J gene: TRBJ2-3
D gene: TRBD2
CDR3 protein: CASSLQAGGYTDTQYF
CDR3 DNA: TGTGCCAGCAGCTTACAAGCGGGAGGGTACACAGATACGCAGTATTTT

clone size: -
V gene: TRBV28
J gene: TRBJ2-7
D gene: TRBD2
CDR3 protein: CASSFTGGPDEQYF
CDR3 DNA: TGTGCCAGCAGTTTCACGGGAGGGCCTGACGAGCAGTACTTC

clone size: -
V gene: TRBV16
J gene: TRBJ1-2
D gene: TRBD1
CDR3 protein: CASSQLTRTGRGGYTF
CDR3 DNA: TGTGCCAGCAGCCAATTGACCCGGACAGGGCGAGGTGGCTACACCTTC

clone size: -
V gene: TRBV4-2
J gene: TRBJ2-3
D gene: -
CDR3 protein: CASSQDSWLAGQERGDTQYF
CDR3 DNA: TGTGCCAGCAGCCAAGACTCGTGGCTAGCGGGACAGGAACGGGGAGATACGCAGTATTTT

clone size: once
V gene: TRBV27
J gene: TRBJ2-2
D gene: -
CDR3 protein: CATTDRQNTGELFF
CDR3 DNA: TGTGCCACCACAGACAGGCAAAACACCGGGGAGCTGTTTTTT

clone size: -
V gene: TRBV19
J gene: TRBJ1-5
D gene: TRBD1
CDR3 protein: CASRPGQVSNQPQHF
CDR3 DNA: TGTGCCAGTAGACCGGGACAGGTTAGCAATCAGCCCCAGCATTTT

clone size: -
V gene: TRBV7-9
J gene: TRBJ2-7
D gene: TRBD2
CDR3 protein: CASQTGAGAYEQYF
CDR3 DNA: TGTGCCAGCCAAACCGGGGCGGGAGCCTACGAGCAGTACTTC

clone size: once
V gene: TRBV27
J gene: TRBJ2-5
D gene: TRBD2
CDR3 protein: CASSFVGGRAETQYF
CDR3 DNA: TGTGCCAGCAGTTTTGTAGGCGGGAGGGCCGAGACCCAGTACTTC

clone size: -
V gene: TRBV4-2
J gene: TRBJ2-7
D gene: -
CDR3 protein: CASSQGSGRYPAYEQYF
CDR3 DNA: TGTGCCAGCAGCCAAGGGTCAGGGCGTTACCCAGCCTACGAGCAGTACTTC

clone size: few
V gene: TRBV19
J gene: TRBJ1-5
D gene: TRBD1
CDR3 protein: CASSTQPWDRAWSNQPQHF
CDR3 DNA: TGTGCCAGTAGTACGCAGCCATGGGACAGGGCGTGGAGCAATCAGCCCCAGCATTTT

clone size: -
V gene: TRBV28
J gene: TRBJ2-3
D gene: TRBD2
CDR3 protein: CASSWGGSDTQYF
CDR3 DNA: TGTGCCAGCAGTTGGGGGGGGTCAGATACGCAGTATTTT

clone size: -
V gene: TRBV19
J gene: TRBJ1-2
D gene: -
CDR3 protein: CASSMGRVIYGYTF
CDR3 DNA: TGTGCCAGTAGTATGGGCAGGGTTATCTATGGCTACACCTTC